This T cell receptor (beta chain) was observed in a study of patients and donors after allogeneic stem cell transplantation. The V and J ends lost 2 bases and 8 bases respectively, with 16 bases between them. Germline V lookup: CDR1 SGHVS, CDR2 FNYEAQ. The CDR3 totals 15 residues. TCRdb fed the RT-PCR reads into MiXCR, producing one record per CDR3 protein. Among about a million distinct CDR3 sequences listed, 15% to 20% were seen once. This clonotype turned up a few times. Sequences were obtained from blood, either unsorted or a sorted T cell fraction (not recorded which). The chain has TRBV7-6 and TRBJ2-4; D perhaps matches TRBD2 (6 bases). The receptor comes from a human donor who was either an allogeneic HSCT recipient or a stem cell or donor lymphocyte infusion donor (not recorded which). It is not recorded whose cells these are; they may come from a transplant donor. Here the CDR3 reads CASSLQQGGMDIQYF. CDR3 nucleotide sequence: TGTGCCAGCAGCTTACAGCAGGGAGGAATGGACATTCAGTACTTC.